The entry below gives a single T cell receptor (beta chain) sequence along with its context. Its target is not known. As part of library construction, unique molecular identifiers were attached to individual cDNA molecules. TCRdb analysed the 5' RACE reads with MiXCR anew, one entry per CDR3 protein. Of roughly 100,000 distinct CDR3 sequences in the sample, around 13% were seen once. This specimen comes from a study of early T cells in non-severe SARS-CoV-2 infection. For the study at large: Bulk RNA isolated from unsorted whole blood underwent sequencing; chains were not paired. Study conclusions and caveats: There was a bias toward anti-spike CD8 responses in VDJdb matching, which missed private and CD4 specificities.

CDR3 length equals 15 residues. Germline CDR1 reads MDHEN; CDR2 reads SYDVKM. Germline trimming cut 5 bases from V and 0 bases from J; bases unmatched to any gene: 7. The gene calls are TRBV28 and TRBJ2-7, with 7 bases matching TRBD1. This TCR was recovered from an adult who was a healthcare worker with PCR-confirmed SARS-CoV-2 infection or an uninfected control (not recorded which). Sample: whole blood. The CDR3 nucleotides are TGTGCCAGCAGTGGAGGTTGGGACAGCTCCTACGAGCAGTACTTC. This gives the protein CASSGGWDSSYEQYF.